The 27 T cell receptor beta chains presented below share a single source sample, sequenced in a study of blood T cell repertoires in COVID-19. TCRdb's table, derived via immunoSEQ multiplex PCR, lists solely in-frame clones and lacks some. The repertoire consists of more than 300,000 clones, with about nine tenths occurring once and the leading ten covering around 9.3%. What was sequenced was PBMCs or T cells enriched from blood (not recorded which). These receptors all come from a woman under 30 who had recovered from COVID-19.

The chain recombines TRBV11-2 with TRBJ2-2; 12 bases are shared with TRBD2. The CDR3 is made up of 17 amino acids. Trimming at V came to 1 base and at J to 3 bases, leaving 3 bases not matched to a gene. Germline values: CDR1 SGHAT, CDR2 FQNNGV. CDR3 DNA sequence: TGTGCCAGCAGCTTAGGACTAGCGGGGGTGCACACCGGGGAGCTGTTTTTT. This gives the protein CASSLGLAGVHTGELFF. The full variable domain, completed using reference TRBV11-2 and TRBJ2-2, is EAGVAQSPRYKIIEKRQSVAFWCNPISGHATLYWYQQILGQGPKLLIQFQNNGVVDDSQLPKDRFSAERLKGVDSTLKIQPAKLEDSAVYLCASSLGLAGVHTGELFFGEGSRLTVL.

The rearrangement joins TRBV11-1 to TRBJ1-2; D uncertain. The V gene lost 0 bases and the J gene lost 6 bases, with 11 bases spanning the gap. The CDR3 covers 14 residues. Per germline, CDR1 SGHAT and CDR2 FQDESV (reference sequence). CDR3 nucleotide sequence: TGTGCCAGCAGCTTAGCGCTCTCGGGAGATGGCTACACCTTC. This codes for CASSLALSGDGYTF.

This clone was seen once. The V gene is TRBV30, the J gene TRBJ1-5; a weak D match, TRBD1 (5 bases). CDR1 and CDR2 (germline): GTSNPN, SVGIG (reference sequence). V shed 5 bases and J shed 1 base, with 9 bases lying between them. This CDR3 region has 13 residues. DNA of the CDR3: TGTGCCTGGGGACGGACAAGCAATCAGCCCCAGCATTTT. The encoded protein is CAWGRTSNQPQHF.

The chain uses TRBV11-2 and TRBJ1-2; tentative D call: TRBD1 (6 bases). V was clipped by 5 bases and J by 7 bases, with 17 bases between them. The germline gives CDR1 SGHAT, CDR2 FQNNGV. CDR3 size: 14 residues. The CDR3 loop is CASSPRQERGGYTF. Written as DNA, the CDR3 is TGTGCCAGCAGCCCCAGACAGGAGCGGGGTGGCTACACCTTC.

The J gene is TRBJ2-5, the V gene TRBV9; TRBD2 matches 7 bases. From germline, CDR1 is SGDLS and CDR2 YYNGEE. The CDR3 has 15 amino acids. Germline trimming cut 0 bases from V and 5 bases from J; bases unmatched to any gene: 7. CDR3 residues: CASSVGVRGGETQYF. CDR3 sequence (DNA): TGTGCCAGCAGCGTAGGAGTAAGGGGAGGGGAGACCCAGTACTTC.

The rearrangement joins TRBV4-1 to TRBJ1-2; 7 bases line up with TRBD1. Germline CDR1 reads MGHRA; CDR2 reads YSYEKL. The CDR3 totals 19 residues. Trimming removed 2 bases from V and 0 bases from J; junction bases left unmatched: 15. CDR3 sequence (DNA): TGCGCCAGCAGCCAAACGCGCTCACAGGGGAGGCTGACTAACTATGGCTACACCTTC. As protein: CASSQTRSQGRLTNYGYTF.

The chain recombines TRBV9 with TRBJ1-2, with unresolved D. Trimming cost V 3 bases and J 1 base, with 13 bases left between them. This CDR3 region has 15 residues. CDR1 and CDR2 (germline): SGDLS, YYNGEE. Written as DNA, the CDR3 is TGTGCCAGCAGCGCTTCTGAGGGCCATAACTATGGCTACACCTTC. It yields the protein CASSASEGHNYGYTF.

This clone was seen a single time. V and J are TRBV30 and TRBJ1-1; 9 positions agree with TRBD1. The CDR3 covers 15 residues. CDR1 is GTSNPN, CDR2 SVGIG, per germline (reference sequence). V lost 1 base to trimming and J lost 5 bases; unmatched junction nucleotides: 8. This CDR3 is CAWSALGQGMTEAFF. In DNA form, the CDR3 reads TGTGCCTGGAGTGCTTTGGGACAGGGCATGACTGAAGCTTTCTTT.

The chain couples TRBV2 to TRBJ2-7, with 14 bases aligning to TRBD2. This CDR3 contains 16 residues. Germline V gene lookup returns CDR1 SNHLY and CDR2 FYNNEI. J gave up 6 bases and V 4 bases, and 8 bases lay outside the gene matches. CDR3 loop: CASSAEGLAGEVEQYF. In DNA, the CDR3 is TGTGCCAGCAGTGCCGAGGGACTAGCGGGAGAGGTCGAGCAGTACTTC.

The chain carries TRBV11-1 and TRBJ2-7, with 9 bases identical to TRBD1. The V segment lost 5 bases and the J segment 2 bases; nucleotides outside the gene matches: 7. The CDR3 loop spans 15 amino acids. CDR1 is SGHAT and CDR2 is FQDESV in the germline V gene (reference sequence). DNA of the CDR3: TGTGCCAGCAGCCACGGGACAGGGCAACCCTACGAGCAGTACTTC. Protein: CASSHGTGQPYEQYF.

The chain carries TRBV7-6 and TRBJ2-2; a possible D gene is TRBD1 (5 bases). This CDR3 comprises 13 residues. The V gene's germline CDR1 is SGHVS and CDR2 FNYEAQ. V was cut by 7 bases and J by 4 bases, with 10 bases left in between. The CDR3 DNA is TGTGCCAGCACCCTAGGGGTCACCGGGGAGCTGTTTTTT. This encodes CASTLGVTGELFF.

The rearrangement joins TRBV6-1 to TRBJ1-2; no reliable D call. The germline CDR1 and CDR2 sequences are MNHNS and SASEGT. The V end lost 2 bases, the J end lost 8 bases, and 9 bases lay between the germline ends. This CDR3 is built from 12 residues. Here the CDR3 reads CASSEHGWGYTF. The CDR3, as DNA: TGTGCCAGCAGTGAACACGGGTGGGGCTACACCTTC.

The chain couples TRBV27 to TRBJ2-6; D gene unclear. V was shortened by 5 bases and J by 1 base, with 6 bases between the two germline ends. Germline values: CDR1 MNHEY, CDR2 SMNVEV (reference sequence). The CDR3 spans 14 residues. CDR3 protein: CASSPRSGANVLTF. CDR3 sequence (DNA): TGTGCCAGCAGTCCCAGGTCTGGGGCCAACGTCCTGACTTTC.

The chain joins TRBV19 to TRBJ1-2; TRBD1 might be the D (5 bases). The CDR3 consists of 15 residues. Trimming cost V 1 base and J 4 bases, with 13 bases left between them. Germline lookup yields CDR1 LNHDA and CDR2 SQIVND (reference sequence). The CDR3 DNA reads TGTGCCAGTAGTATAGTGACAGCAAGTAGCTATGGCTACACCTTC. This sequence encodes CASSIVTASSYGYTF.

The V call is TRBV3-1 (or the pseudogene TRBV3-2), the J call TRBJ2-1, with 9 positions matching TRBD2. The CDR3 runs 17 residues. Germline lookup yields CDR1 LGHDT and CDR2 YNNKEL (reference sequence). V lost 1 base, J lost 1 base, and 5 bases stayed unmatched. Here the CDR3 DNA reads TGTGCCAGCAGCCAAGCAGTTAGCGGGAGATCCTACAATGAGCAGTTCTTC. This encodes CASSQAVSGRSYNEQFF.

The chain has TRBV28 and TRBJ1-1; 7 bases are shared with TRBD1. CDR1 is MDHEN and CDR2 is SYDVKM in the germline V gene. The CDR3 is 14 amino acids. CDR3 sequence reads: CAVEGTDKNTEAFF. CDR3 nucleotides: TGTGCTGTAGAGGGGACAGACAAGAACACTGAAGCTTTCTTT.

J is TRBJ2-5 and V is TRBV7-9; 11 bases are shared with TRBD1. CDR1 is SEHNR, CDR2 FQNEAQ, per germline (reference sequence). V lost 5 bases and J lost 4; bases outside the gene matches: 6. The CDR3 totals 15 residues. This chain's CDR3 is CASSPGTGGPETQYF. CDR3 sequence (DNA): TGTGCCAGCAGCCCCGGGACAGGGGGACCAGAGACCCAGTACTTC.

This chain's CDR3 is CASSRGSTDTQYF. The CDR3 DNA is TGTGCCAGCAGCCGAGGGTCCACAGATACGCAGTATTTT. The chain couples TRBV3-1 (or the pseudogene TRBV3-2) to TRBJ2-3, with a weak D call TRBD2 (5 bases). Between the trimmed V and J ends, which lost 4 bases and 2 bases, there was a span of 7 bases. Looked up from germline, CDR1 is LGHDT and CDR2 is YNNKEL (reference sequence). The CDR3 consists of 13 residues.

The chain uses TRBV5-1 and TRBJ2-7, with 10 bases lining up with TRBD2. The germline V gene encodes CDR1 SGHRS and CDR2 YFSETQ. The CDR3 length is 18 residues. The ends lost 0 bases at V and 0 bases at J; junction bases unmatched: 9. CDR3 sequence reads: CASSLVGRGLASSYEQYF. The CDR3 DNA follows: TGCGCCAGCAGCTTGGTTGGCAGGGGACTAGCGTCCTCCTACGAGCAGTACTTC. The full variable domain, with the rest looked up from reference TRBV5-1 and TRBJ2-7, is KAGVTQTPRYLIKTRGQQVTLSCSPISGHRSVSWYQQTPGQGLQFLFEYFSETQRNKGNFPGRFSGRQFSNSRSEMNVSTLELGDSALYLCASSLVGRGLASSYEQYFGPGTRLTVT.

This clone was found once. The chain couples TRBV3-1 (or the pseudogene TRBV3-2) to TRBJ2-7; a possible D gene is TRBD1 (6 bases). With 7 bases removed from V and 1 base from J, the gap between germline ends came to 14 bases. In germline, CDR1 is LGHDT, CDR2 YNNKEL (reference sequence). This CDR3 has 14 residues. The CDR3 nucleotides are TGTGCCAGCACCGAAGAACAGGGTTCCTACGAGCAGTACTTC. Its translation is CASTEEQGSYEQYF.

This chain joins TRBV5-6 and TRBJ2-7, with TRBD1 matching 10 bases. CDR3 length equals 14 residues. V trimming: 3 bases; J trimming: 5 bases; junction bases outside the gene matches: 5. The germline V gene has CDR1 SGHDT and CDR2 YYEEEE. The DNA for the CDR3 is TGTGCCAGCAGCTCAACCGGGACAGGGGACGAGCAGTACTTC. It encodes CASSSTGTGDEQYF.

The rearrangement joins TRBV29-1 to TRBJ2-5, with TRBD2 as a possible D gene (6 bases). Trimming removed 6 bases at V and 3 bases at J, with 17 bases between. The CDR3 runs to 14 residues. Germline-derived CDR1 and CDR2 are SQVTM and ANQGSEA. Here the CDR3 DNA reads TGCAGCGTAGGCCGGGACTGGCAGAAAGAGACCCAGTACTTC. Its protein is CSVGRDWQKETQYF.

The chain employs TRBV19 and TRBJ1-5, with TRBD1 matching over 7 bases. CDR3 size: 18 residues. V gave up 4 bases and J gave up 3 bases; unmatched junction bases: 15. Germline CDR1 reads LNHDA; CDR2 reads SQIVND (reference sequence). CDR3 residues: CASSTYNRDRVANQPQHF. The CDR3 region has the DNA TGTGCCAGTAGTACGTACAACCGAGACAGGGTAGCCAATCAGCCCCAGCATTTT.

This CDR3 reads CASSEVLGGSPSSYEQYF. Here the CDR3 DNA reads TGTGCCAGCAGTGAAGTATTGGGAGGGTCCCCTAGCTCCTACGAGCAGTACTTC. The chain joins TRBV6-1 to TRBJ2-7, with TRBD2 matching over 7 bases. V dropped 1 base and J dropped 0; count of bases not matched to a gene: 12. The germline V gene has CDR1 MNHNS and CDR2 SASEGT. The CDR3 runs to 18 residues.

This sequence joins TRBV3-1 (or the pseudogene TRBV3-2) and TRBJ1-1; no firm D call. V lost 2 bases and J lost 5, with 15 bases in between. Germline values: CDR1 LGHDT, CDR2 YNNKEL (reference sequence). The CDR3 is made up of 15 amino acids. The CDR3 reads CASSQRGRRGTEAFF. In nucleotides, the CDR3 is TGTGCCAGCAGCCAACGAGGCCGACGGGGAACTGAAGCTTTCTTT.

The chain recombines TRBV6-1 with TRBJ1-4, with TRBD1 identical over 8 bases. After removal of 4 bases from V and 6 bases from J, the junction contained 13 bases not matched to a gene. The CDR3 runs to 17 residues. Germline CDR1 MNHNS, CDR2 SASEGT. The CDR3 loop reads CASSGWQGAMVDEKLFF. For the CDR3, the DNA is TGTGCCAGCAGTGGGTGGCAGGGGGCCATGGTGGATGAAAAACTGTTTTTT.

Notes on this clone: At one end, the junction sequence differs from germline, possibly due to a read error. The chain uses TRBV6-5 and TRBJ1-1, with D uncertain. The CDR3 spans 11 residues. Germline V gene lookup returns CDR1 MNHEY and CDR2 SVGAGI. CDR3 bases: TGTGCCAGCAGACTGGGCCCTGAAGCTTCCTTT. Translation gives CASRLGPEASF.